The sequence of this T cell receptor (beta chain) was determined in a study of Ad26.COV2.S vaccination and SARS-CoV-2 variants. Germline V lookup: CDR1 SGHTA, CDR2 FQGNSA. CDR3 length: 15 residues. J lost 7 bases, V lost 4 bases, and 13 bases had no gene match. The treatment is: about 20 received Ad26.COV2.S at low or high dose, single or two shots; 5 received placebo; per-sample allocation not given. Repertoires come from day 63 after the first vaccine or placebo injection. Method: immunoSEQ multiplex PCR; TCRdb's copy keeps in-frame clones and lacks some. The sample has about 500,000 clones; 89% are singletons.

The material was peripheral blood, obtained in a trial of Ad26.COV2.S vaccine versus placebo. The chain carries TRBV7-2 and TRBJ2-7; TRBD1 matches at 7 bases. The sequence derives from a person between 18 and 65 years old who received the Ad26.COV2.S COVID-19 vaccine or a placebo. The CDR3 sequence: CASSYTGTAFGEQYF. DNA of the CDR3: TGTGCCAGCAGCTACACCGGGACAGCGTTCGGGGAGCAGTACTTC.